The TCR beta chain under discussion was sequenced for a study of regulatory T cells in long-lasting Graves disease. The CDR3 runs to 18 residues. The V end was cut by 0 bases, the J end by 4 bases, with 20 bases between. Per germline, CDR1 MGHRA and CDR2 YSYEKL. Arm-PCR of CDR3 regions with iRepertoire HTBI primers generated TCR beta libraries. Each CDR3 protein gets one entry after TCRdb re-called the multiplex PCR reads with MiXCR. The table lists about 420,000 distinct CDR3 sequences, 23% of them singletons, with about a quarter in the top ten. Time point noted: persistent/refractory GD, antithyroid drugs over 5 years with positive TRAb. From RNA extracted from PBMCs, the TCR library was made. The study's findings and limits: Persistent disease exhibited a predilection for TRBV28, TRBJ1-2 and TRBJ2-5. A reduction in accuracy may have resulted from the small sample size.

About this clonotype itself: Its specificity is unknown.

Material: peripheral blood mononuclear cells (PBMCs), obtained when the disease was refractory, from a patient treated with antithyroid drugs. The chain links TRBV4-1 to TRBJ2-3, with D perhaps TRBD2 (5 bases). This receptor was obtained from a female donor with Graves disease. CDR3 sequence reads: CASSQDNHDSVISDTQYF. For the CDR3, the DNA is TGCGCCAGCAGCCAAGATAACCATGATAGCGTTATTTCAGATACGCAGTATTTT.